The TCR beta chain under discussion was sequenced for a study of OX40 agonist ivuxolimab in advanced cancers. Deletions cut 4 bases from V and 6 bases from J, with 12 bases between. This CDR3 contains 12 residues. From germline, CDR1 is GTSNPN and CDR2 SVGIG (reference sequence). Repertoires were generated with immunoSEQ multiplex PCR, while TCRdb's copy carries only in-frame clones and drops some. The sample yields nearly 110,000 clones, around 93% seen once. The V gene is TRBV30, the J gene TRBJ1-1; D is unresolved. This TCR was sampled from an adult with an advanced solid tumor such as melanoma, head and neck, liver or kidney cancer. The sequences come from CD4+ or CD8+ T cells sorted from blood, collected in a trial of the OX40 agonist ivuxolimab. Written as DNA, the CDR3 is TGTGCCTGGATAAAGGGATCCCCTGAAGCTTTCTTT. This sequence encodes CAWIKGSPEAFF.